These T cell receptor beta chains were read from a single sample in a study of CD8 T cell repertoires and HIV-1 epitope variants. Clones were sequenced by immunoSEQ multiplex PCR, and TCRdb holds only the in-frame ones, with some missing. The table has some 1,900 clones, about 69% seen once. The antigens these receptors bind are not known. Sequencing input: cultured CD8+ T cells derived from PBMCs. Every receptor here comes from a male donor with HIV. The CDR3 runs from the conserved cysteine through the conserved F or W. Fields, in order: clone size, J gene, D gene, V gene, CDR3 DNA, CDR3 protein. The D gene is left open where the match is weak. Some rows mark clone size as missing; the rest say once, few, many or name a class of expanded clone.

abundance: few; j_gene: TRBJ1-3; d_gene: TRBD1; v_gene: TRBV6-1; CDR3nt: TGTGCCGCCTTGACAGGGGCTGGAAACACCATATATTTT; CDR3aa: CAALTGAGNTIYF
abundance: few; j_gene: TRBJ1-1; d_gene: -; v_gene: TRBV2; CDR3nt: TGTGCCAGCAGCCGAACCGGAGAGGCTGAAGCTTTCTTT; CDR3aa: CASSRTGEAEAFF
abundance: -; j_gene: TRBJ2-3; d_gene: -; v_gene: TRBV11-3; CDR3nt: TGTGCCAGCAGCCGAAGAGAGGGAGTGGGAGATACGCAGTATTTT; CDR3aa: CASSRREGVGDTQYF
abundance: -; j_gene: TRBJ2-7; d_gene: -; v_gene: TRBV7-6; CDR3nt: TGTGCCAGCAGCTTTTACGCGGAAACCTACGAGCAGTACTTC; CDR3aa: CASSFYAETYEQYF
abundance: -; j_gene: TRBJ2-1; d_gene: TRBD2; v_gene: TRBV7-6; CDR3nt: TGTGCCAGCAGCTCGGGACTAGCCGATGAGCAGTTCTTC; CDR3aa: CASSSGLADEQFF
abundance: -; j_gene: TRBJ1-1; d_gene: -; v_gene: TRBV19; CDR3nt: TGTGCCAGTAGTATCGTCACCGACACTGAAGCTTTCTTT; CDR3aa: CASSIVTDTEAFF
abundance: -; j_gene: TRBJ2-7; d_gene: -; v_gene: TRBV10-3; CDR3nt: TGTGCCATCAGTGGGGTCGGGAATACCTACGAGCAGTACTTC; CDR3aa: CAISGVGNTYEQYF
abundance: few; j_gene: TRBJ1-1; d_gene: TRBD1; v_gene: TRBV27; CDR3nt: TGTGCCAGCAGTTTATCCGGGACAGGCACTGAAGCTTTCTTT; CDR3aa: CASSLSGTGTEAFF
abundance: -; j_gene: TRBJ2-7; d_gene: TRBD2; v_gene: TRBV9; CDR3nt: TGTGCCAGCAGTGGTGGCGGGGGGGCTGACGAGCAGTACTTC; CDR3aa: CASSGGGGADEQYF
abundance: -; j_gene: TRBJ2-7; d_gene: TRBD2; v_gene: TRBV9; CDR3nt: TGTGCCAGCAGTGGGGGCGGGGGGGCTGACGAGCAGTACTTC; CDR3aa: CASSGGGGADEQYF
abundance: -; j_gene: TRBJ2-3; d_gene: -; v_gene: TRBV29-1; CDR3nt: TGCAGCGTTGAAGGAATAAGCGAATCAGGAGATACGCAGTATTTT; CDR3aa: CSVEGISESGDTQYF
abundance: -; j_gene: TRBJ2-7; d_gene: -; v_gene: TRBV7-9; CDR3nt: TGTGCCAGCAGCTTAGGCGTCAGCTCCTACGAGCAGTACTTC; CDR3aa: CASSLGVSSYEQYF
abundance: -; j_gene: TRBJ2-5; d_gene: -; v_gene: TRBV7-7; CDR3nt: TGTGCCAGCAGCTGGACAAGCCAAGAGACCCAGTACTTC; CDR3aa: CASSWTSQETQYF
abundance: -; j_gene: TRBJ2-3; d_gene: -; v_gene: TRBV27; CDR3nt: TGTGCCAGCAGTTTCCCCAGCACAGATACGCAGTATTTT; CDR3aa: CASSFPSTDTQYF
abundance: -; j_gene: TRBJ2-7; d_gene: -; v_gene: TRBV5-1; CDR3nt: TGCGCCAGCAGCTTGGTTCCGAACTACGAGCAGTACTTC; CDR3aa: CASSLVPNYEQYF
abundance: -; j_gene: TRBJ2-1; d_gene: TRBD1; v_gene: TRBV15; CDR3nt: TGTGCCACCACCCTGGACAGGGGGAATGAGCAGTTCTTC; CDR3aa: CATTLDRGNEQFF
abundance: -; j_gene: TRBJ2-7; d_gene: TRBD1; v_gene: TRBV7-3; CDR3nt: TGTGCCAGCAGCTTGGGACAGTACCTTCGTGAGCAGTACTTC; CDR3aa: CASSLGQYLREQYF
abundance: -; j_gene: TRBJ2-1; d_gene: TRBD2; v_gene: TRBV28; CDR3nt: TGTGCCAGCAGCCGGGGGAGCGGGGATGGGTTCTTC; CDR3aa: CASSRGSGDGFF
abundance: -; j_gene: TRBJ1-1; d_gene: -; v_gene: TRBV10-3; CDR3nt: TGTGCCATCAGTGAGCCTACGACAGCCAACACTGAAGCTTTCTTT; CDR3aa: CAISEPTTANTEAFF
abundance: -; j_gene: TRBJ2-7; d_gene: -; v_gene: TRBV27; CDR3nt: TGTGCCAGCAGATCTACAGGAGACTCCTACGAGCAGTACTTC; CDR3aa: CASRSTGDSYEQYF
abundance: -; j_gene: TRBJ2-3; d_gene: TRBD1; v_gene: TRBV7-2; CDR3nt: TGTGCCAGCAGCCCAGGACAGGGCAACACAGATACGCAGTATTTT; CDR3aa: CASSPGQGNTDTQYF
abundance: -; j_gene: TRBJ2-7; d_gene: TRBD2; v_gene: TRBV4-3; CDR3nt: TGCGCCAGCAGCCAAGATCGGACTAGCGGGGAAATGGTGTACGAGCAGTACTTC; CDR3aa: CASSQDRTSGEMVYEQYF
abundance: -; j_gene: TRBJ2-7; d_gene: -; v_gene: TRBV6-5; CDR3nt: TGTGCCAGCAGTTACGATCGGAGGGCCTACGAGCAGTACTTC; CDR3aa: CASSYDRRAYEQYF
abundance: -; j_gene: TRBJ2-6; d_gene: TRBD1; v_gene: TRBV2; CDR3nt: TGTGCCAGCAGGTCTTGGGACAGGACTCCCTCTGGGGCCAACGTCCTGACTTTC; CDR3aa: CASRSWDRTPSGANVLTF
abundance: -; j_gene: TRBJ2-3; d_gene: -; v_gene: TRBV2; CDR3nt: TGTGCCAGCAGTGTAGTCGGGAAGATCACAGATACGCAGTATTTT; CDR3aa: CASSVVGKITDTQYF
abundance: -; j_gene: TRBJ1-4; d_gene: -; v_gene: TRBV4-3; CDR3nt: TGCGCCAGCAGCCAAGAGGACGTGTACCCTAATGAAAAACTGTTTTTT; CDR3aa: CASSQEDVYPNEKLFF
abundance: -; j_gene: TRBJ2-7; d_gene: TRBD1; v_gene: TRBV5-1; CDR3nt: TGCGCCAGCAGCTTGTACCAGGGGGACCACGAGCAGTACTTC; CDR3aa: CASSLYQGDHEQYF
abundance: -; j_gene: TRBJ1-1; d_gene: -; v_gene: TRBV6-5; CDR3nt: TGTGCCAGCAGTTACATGGGGGGTAGGACTGAAGCTTTCTTT; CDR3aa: CASSYMGGRTEAFF
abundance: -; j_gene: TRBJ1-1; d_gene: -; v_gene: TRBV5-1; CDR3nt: TGCGCCAGCAGTTTTGGGCCCACCGGAGGCACTGAAGCTTTCTTT; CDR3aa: CASSFGPTGGTEAFF
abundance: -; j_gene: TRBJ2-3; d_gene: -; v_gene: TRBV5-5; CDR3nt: TGTGCCAGCAGCTTATGGGGACCCACAGATACGCAGTATTTT; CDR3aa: CASSLWGPTDTQYF
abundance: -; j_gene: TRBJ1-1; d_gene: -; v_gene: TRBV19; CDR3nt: TGTGCCAGTGGCGACGGGTACGGCACTGAAGCTTTCTTT; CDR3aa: CASGDGYGTEAFF
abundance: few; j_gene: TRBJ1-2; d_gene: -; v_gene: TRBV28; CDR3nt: TGTGCCAGCAGTTTAGTCACGGAGGCTAACTATGGCTACACCTTC; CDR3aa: CASSLVTEANYGYTF
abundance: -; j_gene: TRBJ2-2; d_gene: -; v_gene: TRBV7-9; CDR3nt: TGTGCCAGCAGCTTGAAGAGTTCTGGGGAGCTGTTTTTT; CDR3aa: CASSLKSSGELFF
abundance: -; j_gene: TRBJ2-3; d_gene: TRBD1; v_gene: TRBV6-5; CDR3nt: TGTGCCAGCAGTCTATGGGGACAGCCCACAGATACGCAGTATTTT; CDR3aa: CASSLWGQPTDTQYF
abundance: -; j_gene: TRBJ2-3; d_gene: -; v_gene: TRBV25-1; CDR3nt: TGTGCCACCGAATTCAATACGCAGTATTTT; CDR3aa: CATEFNTQYF
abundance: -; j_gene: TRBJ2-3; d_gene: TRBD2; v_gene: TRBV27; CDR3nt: TGTGCCAGCAGTTTAATAGACGGGGGGGTGGGCGAGACGCAGTATTTT; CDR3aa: CASSLIDGGVGETQYF
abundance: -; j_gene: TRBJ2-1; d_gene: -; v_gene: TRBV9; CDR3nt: TGTGCCAGCAGCCCTAGGGACATCTACAATGAGCAGTTCTTC; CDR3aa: CASSPRDIYNEQFF
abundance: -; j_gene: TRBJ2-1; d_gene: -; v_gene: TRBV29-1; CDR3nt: TGCAGCCCAGAGGTATACAATGAGCAGTTCTTC; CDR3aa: CSPEVYNEQFF
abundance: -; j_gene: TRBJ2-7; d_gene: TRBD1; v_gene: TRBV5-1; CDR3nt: TGCGCCAGCAGTTACTCCCAGGGGGCAGGTTACGAGCAGTACTTC; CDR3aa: CASSYSQGAGYEQYF
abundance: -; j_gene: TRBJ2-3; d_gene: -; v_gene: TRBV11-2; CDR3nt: TGTGCCAGCAGCTTGGACGGTAGCACAGATACGCAGTATTTT; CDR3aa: CASSLDGSTDTQYF
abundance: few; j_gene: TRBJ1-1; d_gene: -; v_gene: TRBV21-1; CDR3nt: TGTGCCAGCAGAAGACTAATAGCAATTCGCACTGAAGCTTTCTTT; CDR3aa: CASRRLIAIRTEAFF